The T cell receptor (beta chain) under discussion was sequenced for a study of blood T cell repertoires in COVID-19. Turning to the study itself: Acute and convalescent COVID-19 samples came from the United States, Italy and Spain. The analysed material was cDNA or gDNA that came from T cells, B-cell-depleted T cells, or PBMCs.

Original methodology: For nucleated cells, counts were estimated from reference gene primer amplification. TCRdb's copy holds only in-frame clones and misses some; the assay was immunoSEQ multiplex PCR. V and J calls and clone size are those listed in that table; D and trimming were worked out from the DNA. The sample lists about 92,000 clones; approximately 81% were seen once. The CDR3 is made up of 20 amino acids. Looked up from germline, CDR1 is MNHEY and CDR2 is SMNVEV (reference sequence). With 5 bases clipped from V and 3 bases from J, the junction kept 15 bases outside the gene matches. V gene TRBV27 combines with J gene TRBJ2-3; 15 bases fit TRBD2. The receptor's source is a man at least 80 years old with acute or convalescent COVID-19. The material sequenced was peripheral blood. The CDR3: CASSPGLAGGPRFVTDTQYF. CDR3 nucleotides: TGTGCCAGCAGTCCCGGACTAGCGGGAGGGCCGAGATTCGTTACAGATACGCAGTATTTT.